These T cell receptor beta chains were read from a single sample in a study of PD-L1 blockade in urothelial cancer. Produced via immunoSEQ multiplex PCR; TCRdb's table is partial and in-frame only. The sample carries 400 to 600 clones, 30% to 35% recorded once. The material was tumor tissue, obtained before atezolizumab (anti-PD-L1) treatment. The receptors were gathered from a woman between 70 and 85 years old with urothelial cancer. Both conserved end residues are part of each CDR3. D genes are given only for firm matches. Clone sizes are given selectively: once, few, many, or a class where the clone is expanded.

CDR3	DNA	size	V	J	D
CASSQDAPVVGAFGTDTQYF	TGCGCCAGCAGCCAAGATGCCCCCGTAGTAGGGGCTTTCGGCACAGATACGCAGTATTTT	medium-sized	TRBV4-1	TRBJ2-3	.
CASSPRVIAGASTDTQYF	TGTGCCAGCAGTCCGCGGGTCATAGCGGGGGCTAGCACAGATACGCAGTATTTT	large	TRBV6-8	TRBJ2-3	TRBD2
CSVLNPGNTIYF	TGCAGCGTATTGAATCCTGGAAACACCATATATTTT	.	TRBV29-1	TRBJ1-3	.
CASSFAWGTVNTEAFF	TGTGCCAGCTCATTCGCGTGGGGGACAGTGAACACTGAAGCTTTCTTT	once	TRBV18	TRBJ1-1	TRBD1
CASSRVDTEAFF	TGTGCCAGTTCCAGGGTTGACACTGAAGCTTTCTTT	.	TRBV19	TRBJ1-1	.
CASSLGGGTNEKLFF	TGTGCCAGCAGCTTGGGCGGGGGAACTAATGAAAAACTGTTTTTT	medium-sized	TRBV11-3	TRBJ1-4	.
CASSPPGQGSYEQYF	TGTGCCAGCAGTCCACCGGGACAGGGATCCTACGAGCAGTACTTC	few	TRBV28	TRBJ2-7	TRBD1
CASSMGQGGNNEQFF	TGTGCCAGTAGTATGGGACAGGGGGGAAACAATGAGCAGTTCTTC	.	TRBV19	TRBJ2-1	TRBD1
CASSIWSGGTGELFF	TGTGCCAGTAGTATTTGGTCGGGGGGGACCGGGGAGCTGTTTTTT	.	TRBV19	TRBJ2-2	TRBD2
CASSTDRGSVNEQFF	TGTGCCAGTAGTACGGACAGGGGATCCGTCAATGAGCAGTTCTTC	.	TRBV19	TRBJ2-1	TRBD1
CASSPRGAWNSPLHF	TGTGCCAGCAGCCCCAGGGGGGCTTGGAATTCACCCCTCCACTTT	.	TRBV6-8	TRBJ1-6	TRBD1
CSVGTVPDTQYF	TGCAGCGTCGGGACAGTTCCAGATACGCAGTATTTT	once	TRBV29-1	TRBJ2-3	TRBD1
CASSRRLAGDLGEQFF	TGCGCCAGCAGCCGCCGACTAGCGGGGGATCTAGGGGAGCAGTTCTTC	few	TRBV4-1	TRBJ2-1	TRBD2
CASSWGVISNQPQHF	TGTGCCAGTAGCTGGGGGGTCATTAGCAATCAGCCCCAGCATTTT	.	TRBV19	TRBJ1-5	.
CASSLGHLSNTGELFF	TGTGCCAGCTCCCTTGGACACTTATCGAACACCGGGGAGCTGTTTTTT	.	TRBV18	TRBJ2-2	.
CASRGFGGPEAFF	TGTGCCAGCAGAGGCTTTGGGGGGCCTGAAGCTTTCTTT	few	TRBV6-8	TRBJ1-1	.
CASNQGQDTEAFF	TGTGCCAGCAACCAGGGTCAGGACACTGAAGCTTTCTTT	.	TRBV6-8	TRBJ1-1	.
CASSPGLALSYEQYF	TGTGCCAGTAGTCCTGGACTAGCGCTCTCCTACGAGCAGTACTTC	.	TRBV19	TRBJ2-7	TRBD2
CASTRDSSTDTQYF	TGTGCCAGCACCCGAGACTCTAGCACAGATACGCAGTATTTT	few	TRBV28	TRBJ2-3	.
CASSEADRGLGTTEAFF	TGTGCCAGCAGTGAAGCCGACAGGGGGCTAGGAACAACTGAAGCTTTCTTT	few	TRBV6-1	TRBJ1-1	TRBD1